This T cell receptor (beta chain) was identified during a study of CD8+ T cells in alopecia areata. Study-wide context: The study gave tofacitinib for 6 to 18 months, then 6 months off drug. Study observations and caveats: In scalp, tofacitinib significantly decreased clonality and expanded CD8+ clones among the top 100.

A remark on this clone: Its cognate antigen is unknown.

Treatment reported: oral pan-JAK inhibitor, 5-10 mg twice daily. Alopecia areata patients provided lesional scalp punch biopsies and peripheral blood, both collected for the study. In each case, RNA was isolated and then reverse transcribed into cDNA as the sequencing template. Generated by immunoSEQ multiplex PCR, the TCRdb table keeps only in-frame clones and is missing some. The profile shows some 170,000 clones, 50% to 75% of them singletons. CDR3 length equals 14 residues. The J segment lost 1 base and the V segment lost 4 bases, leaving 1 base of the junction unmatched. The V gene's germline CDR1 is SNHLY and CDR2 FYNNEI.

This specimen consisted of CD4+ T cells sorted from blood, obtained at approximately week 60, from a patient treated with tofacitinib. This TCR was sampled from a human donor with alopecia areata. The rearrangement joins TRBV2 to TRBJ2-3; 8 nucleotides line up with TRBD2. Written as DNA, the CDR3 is TGTGCCAGCAGTGGGACTAGCCGCACAGATACGCAGTATTTT. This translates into CASSGTSRTDTQYF.